Each of the 23 T cell receptor beta chains below was sequenced from the same sample in a study of cytomegalovirus exposure and HLA in healthy donors. PCR involved 60 Vbeta and 13 Jbeta primers. TCRdb's table, derived via immunoSEQ multiplex PCR, lists solely in-frame clones and lacks some. In the table there are 100,000 to 150,000 clones, approximately 80% of which are singletons. Sequenced: PBMCs. The receptors here all came from a male donor in good health and CMV-seropositive.

In its sample, this clone was seen once. This chain links TRBV25-1 with TRBJ1-1; tentatively, D is TRBD1 (6 bases). Trimming left V 7 bases short and J 9 bases short, with 15 bases between. Germline loops: CDR1 MGHDK, CDR2 SYGVNS. This CDR3 is built from 12 residues. The CDR3 region has the DNA TGTGCCAGCACCACCCAGGGGATACAAGCTTTCTTT. Protein product: CASTTQGIQAFF.

The chain links TRBV5-1 to TRBJ2-7, with 7 bases matching TRBD2. Germline CDR1 SGHRS, CDR2 YFSETQ. The CDR3 sequence is 16 residues long. Trimming cost V 3 bases and J 0 bases; bases outside gene matches: 9. The CDR3 is CASSSTTSRPSYEQYF. For the CDR3, the DNA is TGCGCCAGCAGCTCGACGACTAGCCGACCCTCCTACGAGCAGTACTTC. The entire variable domain, with the rest obtained from reference TRBV5-1 and TRBJ2-7, is as follows: KAGVTQTPRYLIKTRGQQVTLSCSPISGHRSVSWYQQTPGQGLQFLFEYFSETQRNKGNFPGRFSGRQFSNSRSEMNVSTLELGDSALYLCASSSTTSRPSYEQYFGPGTRLTVT.

The chain links TRBV19 to TRBJ2-2, with 10 bases fitting TRBD1. Germline CDR1 and CDR2: LNHDA and SQIVND (reference sequence). The V and J ends lost 5 bases and 4 bases, in that order; junction bases with no gene match: 4. This CDR3 is 15 amino acids long. The CDR3: CASSLRTGGTGELFF. CDR3 coding DNA: TGTGCCAGTAGTCTCCGGACAGGGGGCACCGGGGAGCTGTTTTTT.

This clone was seen once. The rearrangement links TRBV2 to TRBJ2-7; 11 bases match TRBD2. Trimming removed 5 bases from V and 5 bases from J; junction bases left unmatched: 14. CDR1 is SNHLY and CDR2 is FYNNEI in the germline V gene. This CDR3 spans 17 amino acids. DNA for the CDR3: TGTGCCAGCAGTCCCCTAGCGGGGGGCCCGGTTGGGGACGAGCAGTACTTC. Protein product: CASSPLAGGPVGDEQYF. The variable domain in full, with the rest retrieved from reference TRBV2 and TRBJ2-7, is EPEVTQTPSHQVTQMGQEVILRCVPISNHLYFYWYRQILGQKVEFLVSFYNNEISEKSEIFDDQFSVERPDGSNFTLKIRSTKLEDSAMYFCASSPLAGGPVGDEQYFGPGTRLTVT.

The rearrangement uses TRBV5-6 and TRBJ1-5, with D maybe TRBD1 (5 bases). This CDR3 has 15 amino acids. V was shortened by 1 base and J by 5 bases, with 13 bases between the two germline ends. CDR1 and CDR2 from the germline V gene are SGHDT and YYEEEE. The CDR3 reads CASSLRTAGDQPQHF. The CDR3, as DNA: TGTGCCAGCAGCTTGCGTACGGCGGGGGATCAGCCCCAGCATTTT.

In nucleotides, the CDR3 is TGTGCCAGCAGCTTCAGCCAAGAGACCCAGTACTTC. This translates into CASSFSQETQYF. The chain employs TRBV7-2 and TRBJ2-5; D is uncertain. The V and J ends lost 3 bases and 1 base respectively, with 3 bases between them. The germline gives CDR1 SGHTA, CDR2 FQGNSA. CDR3 length: 12 residues.

This clone was seen a few times. The genes are TRBV7-2 and TRBJ2-7, with a possible D match to TRBD2 (7 bases). The germline CDR1 and CDR2 sequences are SGHTA and FQGNSA. This CDR3 has 14 amino acids. V lost 0 bases, J lost 5 bases, and 11 bases lay in between. CDR3 nucleotide sequence: TGTGCCAGCAGCTTAGCGGGGGGGCCCGACGAGCAGTACTTC. Its protein product is CASSLAGGPDEQYF.

V gene TRBV28 combines with J gene TRBJ2-7; 7 nucleotides agree with TRBD1. This CDR3 spans 15 amino acids. The germline CDR1 and CDR2 sequences are MDHEN and SYDVKM. The ends lost 7 bases at V and 3 bases at J; junction bases unmatched: 12. The CDR3 bases are TGTGCCAGCATCCCCGACAGGGAAGTCAGCTACGAGCAGTACTTC. Encoded protein: CASIPDREVSYEQYF.

The chain employs TRBV19 and TRBJ2-1; D perhaps matches TRBD1 (6 bases). Germline CDR1 LNHDA, CDR2 SQIVND (reference sequence). This CDR3 region has 14 residues. V lost 8 bases and J lost 4, with 15 bases in between. The CDR3 sequence: CASAEDSFYNEQFF. The CDR3 DNA follows: TGTGCCAGTGCCGAGGACAGTTTTTACAATGAGCAGTTCTTC. The complete variable domain, with remaining parts taken from reference TRBV19 and TRBJ2-1, reads DGGITQSPKYLFRKEGQNVTLSCEQNLNHDAMYWYRQDPGQGLRLIYYSQIVNDFQKGDIAEGYSVSREKKESFPLTVTSAQKNPTAFYLCASAEDSFYNEQFFGPGTRLTVL.

This clone has only a few counts. The V gene is TRBV6-1, the J gene TRBJ1-2; D ambiguous. V dropped 4 bases and J dropped 1 base, with 13 bases sitting between them. The CDR3 sequence is 15 residues long. Looked up from germline, CDR1 is MNHNS and CDR2 is SASEGT. The CDR3 is CASSVEVGINYGYTF. The DNA for the CDR3 is TGTGCCAGCAGTGTGGAGGTGGGGATTAACTATGGCTACACCTTC.

The chain uses TRBV21-1 and TRBJ2-1; the table gives TRBD2 as D, unverified against the DNA. TRBV21-1 corresponds to a pseudogene. This CDR3 contains 23 residues. CDR3 DNA: TGTGCCAGCAGCAACCAAGGACAGGGTAGGACTAGCGGGGGGCGATCCTCCTACAATGAGCAGTTCTTC. Translated, it gives CASSNQGQGRTSGGRSSYNEQFF.

The CDR3 here is CASSHEHRSYNEQFF. The CDR3 DNA reads as TGTGCCAGCAGCCACGAGCACCGCTCCTACAATGAGCAGTTCTTC. The chain couples TRBV7-3 to TRBJ2-1, with D uncertain. V was trimmed by 5 bases and J by 0 bases, leaving 11 bases between them. The germline CDR1 and CDR2 sequences are SGHTA and FQGTGA. The CDR3 extends over 15 amino acids.

This clone turned up a few times. The rearrangement links TRBV20-1 to TRBJ1-1; 7 bases line up with TRBD1. The CDR3 is 11 residues long. V trimming: 7 bases; J trimming: 3 bases; junction bases outside the gene matches: 2. CDR1 is DFQATT, CDR2 SNEGSKA, per germline (reference sequence). The chain's CDR3 is CSGQGDTEAFF. For the CDR3, the DNA is TGCAGTGGGCAGGGGGACACTGAAGCTTTCTTT.

CDR3 loop: CSYLGDSETQYF. The DNA of the CDR3 is TGCAGCTATCTCGGGGATTCGGAGACCCAGTACTTC. This chain uses TRBV29-1 with TRBJ2-5, with a possible D match to TRBD2 (5 bases). The length of the CDR3 is 12 residues. Trimming took off 8 bases at V and 5 bases at J, with 15 bases between the two ends. Per germline, CDR1 SQVTM and CDR2 ANQGSEA.

The V call is TRBV5-6, the J call TRBJ2-5; 8 bases align to TRBD2. CDR1 and CDR2 (germline): SGHDT, YYEEEE. Unmatched junction bases numbered 2, after V lost 4 bases and J lost 3 bases. The CDR3 consists of 13 residues. The CDR3 here is CASSTSGKETQYF. CDR3 DNA sequence: TGTGCCAGCAGCACTAGCGGAAAAGAGACCCAGTACTTC.

In DNA, the CDR3 is TGTGCCAGCAGCGACCCGAGCGGGAGTTCGACAGATACGCAGTATTTT. It translates to CASSDPSGSSTDTQYF. V is TRBV25-1 and J is TRBJ2-3; 8 bases agree with TRBD2. The length of the CDR3 is 16 residues. CDR1 and CDR2 (germline): MGHDK, SYGVNS. V lost 6 bases, J lost 3 bases, and 11 bases stayed unmatched.

J is TRBJ1-2 and V is TRBV6-6; TRBD1 might be the D (5 bases). Germline CDR1 and CDR2: MNHNY and SVGAGI (reference sequence). The CDR3 contains 13 residues. With 7 bases removed from V and 4 bases from J, the gap between germline ends came to 13 bases. The CDR3 region is CASNHQGPYGYTF. CDR3 coding DNA: TGTGCCAGCAACCACCAGGGTCCCTATGGCTACACCTTC.

This clone was counted a few times. The V and J genes are TRBV28 and TRBJ2-7; TRBD1 matches 9 bases. Germline V gene lookup returns CDR1 MDHEN and CDR2 SYDVKM. This CDR3 is built from 15 residues. The J segment lost 6 bases and the V segment lost 2 bases, leaving 8 bases of the junction unmatched. For the CDR3, the DNA is TGTGCCAGCAGTTTAGGGGACAGGGAAACTAGCGAGCAGTACTTC. Its protein product is CASSLGDRETSEQYF.

The V gene is TRBV29-1, the J gene TRBJ2-2; TRBD2 matches 7 bases. This CDR3 comprises 13 residues. CDR1 is SQVTM and CDR2 is ANQGSEA in the germline V gene. J lost 5 bases, V lost 3 bases, and 3 bases had no gene match. The DNA of the CDR3 is TGCAGCGTTGAGAACGGGAGGACCGGGGAGCTGTTTTTT. Its protein product is CSVENGRTGELFF.

J is TRBJ2-3 and V is TRBV27; no firm D call. With 5 bases removed from V and 2 bases from J, the gap between germline ends came to 8 bases. Per germline, CDR1 MNHEY and CDR2 SMNVEV (reference sequence). The CDR3 covers 13 residues. CDR3 loop: CASSSVDTDTQYF. The CDR3 coding sequence is TGTGCCAGCAGTAGTGTAGACACAGATACGCAGTATTTT.

The V and J genes are TRBV18 and TRBJ2-2; perhaps TRBD1 as D (6 bases). This CDR3 is built from 19 residues. Germline V gives CDR1 KGHSH, CDR2 LQKENI. V was cut by 6 bases and J by 7 bases, with 30 bases left in between. CDR3 amino acids: CASSPNRVRWFVCYGELFF. CDR3 sequence (DNA): TGTGCCAGCTCTCCCAACAGGGTTAGGTGGTTCGTTTGCTACGGGGAGCTGTTTTTT.

This clone has more than one count but fewer than ten. The chain is built from TRBV6-5 and TRBJ2-1, with D maybe TRBD2 (6 bases). Germline loops: CDR1 MNHEY, CDR2 SVGAGI. Trimming left V 6 bases short and J 3 bases short, with 12 bases between. CDR3 size: 14 residues. The chain's CDR3 is CASSRTIGYNEQFF. The CDR3 DNA sequence: TGTGCCAGCAGCCGGACTATTGGCTACAATGAGCAGTTCTTC.

This chain uses TRBV11-2 with TRBJ1-1; 8 bases fit TRBD1. The CDR3 is 14 residues long. CDR1 is SGHAT and CDR2 is FQNNGV in the germline V gene. V was clipped by 4 bases and J by 4 bases; unmatched bases: 5. Here the CDR3 reads CASSSTGGSTEAFF. CDR3 in DNA: TGTGCCAGCAGCTCCACAGGGGGTTCCACTGAAGCTTTCTTT.